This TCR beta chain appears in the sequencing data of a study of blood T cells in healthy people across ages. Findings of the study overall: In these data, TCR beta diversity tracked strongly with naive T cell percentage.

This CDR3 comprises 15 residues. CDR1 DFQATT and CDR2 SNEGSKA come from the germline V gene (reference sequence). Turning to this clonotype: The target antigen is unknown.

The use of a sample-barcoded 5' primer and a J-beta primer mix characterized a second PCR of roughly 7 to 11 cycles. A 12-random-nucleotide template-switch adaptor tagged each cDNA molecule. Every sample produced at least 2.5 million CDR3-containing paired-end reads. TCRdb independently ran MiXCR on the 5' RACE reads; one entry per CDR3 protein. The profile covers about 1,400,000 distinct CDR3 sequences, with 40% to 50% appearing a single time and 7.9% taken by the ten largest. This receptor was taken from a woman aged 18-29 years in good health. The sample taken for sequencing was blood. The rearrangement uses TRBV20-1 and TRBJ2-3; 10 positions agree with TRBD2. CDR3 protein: CSPPSGGGRTDTQYF. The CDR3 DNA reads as TGCAGCCCACCTAGCGGGGGCGGCCGCACAGATACGCAGTATTTT.